Listed here is a single TCR beta chain. This sample's treatment: randomized to nivolumab then ipilimumab (arm A) or the reverse (arm B). The data belong to a study of sequential checkpoint blockade in melanoma. Looking at the study overall: Randomization was 1:1 between first-line nivolumab→ipilimumab and ipilimumab→nivolumab.

TCRdb's copy holds only in-frame clones and misses some; the assay was immunoSEQ multiplex PCR. The data hold approximately 2,300 clones, with more than 20% observed a single time. The specimen comprised tumor tissue (inferred from file names), sampled from a patient given nivolumab and ipilimumab in sequence. This clonotype originated in a human donor with melanoma.

The CDR3 region has the DNA TGTGCCACCCAAAGGGGGTTTGGCTCCTACGAGCAGTACTTC. It codes for CATQRGFGSYEQYF. The chain has TRBV6-8 and TRBJ2-7; perhaps TRBD1 as D (6 bases). Per the germline V gene, CDR1 is MNHGY and CDR2 is SAAAGT. V shed 10 bases and J shed 0 bases, with 16 bases lying between them. CDR3 length: 14 amino acids.